The 10 T cell receptor beta chains presented below share a single source sample, sequenced in a study of OX40 agonist ivuxolimab in advanced cancers. The assay was immunoSEQ multiplex PCR, and TCRdb's table has in-frame clones only and misses some. The sample shows 100,000 or so clones, less than 90% of them seen only once. Sequencing was performed on CD4+ or CD8+ T cells sorted from blood, taken in a trial of the OX40 agonist ivuxolimab. Every receptor here comes from an adult with an advanced solid tumor such as melanoma, head and neck, liver or kidney cancer.

V and J are TRBV4-1 and TRBJ2-7; 7 positions match TRBD1. V dropped 1 base and J dropped 4; count of bases not matched to a gene: 4. The CDR3 length is 14 residues. CDR1 MGHRA and CDR2 YSYEKL come from the germline V gene. CDR3 bases: TGCGCCAGCAGCCAAGCTGGGACAGTATACGAGCAGTACTTC. Its protein is CASSQAGTVYEQYF.

The rearrangement links TRBV12-5 to TRBJ2-1; 13 positions agree with TRBD2. The CDR3 runs to 17 residues. Germline CDR1 and CDR2: LGHNT and FRNRAP. V dropped 4 bases and J dropped 3; count of bases not matched to a gene: 6. The CDR3: CASGSRLAGGFYNEQFF. CDR3 in DNA: TGTGCTAGTGGTTCCAGACTAGCGGGGGGATTCTACAATGAGCAGTTCTTC.

This sequence joins TRBV30 and TRBJ2-5; the D gene is possibly TRBD2 (5 bases). The end of the DNA aligns better with TRBJ2-7, so the J call may be wrong. The germline gives CDR1 GTSNPN, CDR2 SVGIG (reference sequence). The CDR3 is 14 residues long. The CDR3 region is CAWSPLAAAYEQYF. Here the CDR3 DNA reads TGTGCCTGGAGTCCCCTAGCTGCCGCCTACGAGCAGTACTTC.

V usage is TRBV6-4 and J usage is TRBJ2-7, with TRBD1 as a possible D gene (5 bases). The CDR3 totals 14 residues. V shed 8 bases and J shed 3 bases, with 17 bases lying between them. Looked up from germline, CDR1 is MRHNA and CDR2 is SNTAGT. The CDR3 reads CASGVQGGFYEQYF. The CDR3 DNA reads TGTGCCAGCGGTGTTCAGGGTGGTTTCTACGAGCAGTACTTC.

The V call is TRBV7-3, the J call TRBJ1-1; possible D gene TRBD1, 6 bases. Germline CDR1 SGHTA, CDR2 FQGTGA. V was clipped by 4 bases and J by 3 bases, with 9 bases between them. The CDR3 is made up of 13 amino acids. Here the CDR3 DNA reads TGTGCCAGCAGCTCCGACAGGTACACTGAAGCTTTCTTT. Protein: CASSSDRYTEAFF.

The J gene is TRBJ2-7, the V gene TRBV6-1; D is possibly TRBD1 or TRBD2 (5 bases each). The CDR3 totals 15 residues. Trimming removed 5 bases at V and 4 bases at J, with 18 bases between. Germline V lookup: CDR1 MNHNS, CDR2 SASEGT. The chain's CDR3 is CASSRDGTLLYEQYF. CDR3 DNA: TGTGCCAGCAGTAGGGACGGTACGCTGCTGTACGAGCAGTACTTC.

Written as DNA, the CDR3 is TGTGCCAGTAGTCCTAGAATCGGGACAGGGGCTGAAGCTTTCTTT. Translating gives CASSPRIGTGAEAFF. The chain uses TRBV19 and TRBJ1-1, with 10 bases matching TRBD1. CDR3 length: 15 residues. The V gene's germline CDR1 is LNHDA and CDR2 SQIVND (reference sequence). Losses at the gene ends were 5 bases for V and 6 bases for J; bases not matched to a gene: 9.

The chain carries TRBV11-1 and TRBJ2-7; D is unclear. The CDR3 has 11 amino acids. Germline V CDR1 and CDR2: SGHAT, FQDESV (reference sequence). V was shortened by 5 bases and J by 7 bases, with 9 bases between the two germline ends. The CDR3 loop is CASSPPQEQYF. For the CDR3, the DNA is TGTGCCAGCAGCCCGCCGCAGGAGCAGTACTTC.

V gene TRBV6-1 combines with J gene TRBJ2-1; maybe TRBD2 (7 bases). The CDR3 is made up of 16 amino acids. V was cut by 1 base and J by 0 bases, with 10 bases left in between. From germline, CDR1 is MNHNS and CDR2 SASEGT. The CDR3 region is CASSEGGGPSYNEQFF. DNA of the CDR3: TGTGCCAGCAGTGAAGGGGGGGGGCCCTCCTACAATGAGCAGTTCTTC.

The chain recombines TRBV5-6 with TRBJ2-1, with a possible D match to TRBD2 (5 bases). This CDR3 comprises 13 residues. Trimming stripped 2 bases from V and 4 bases from J, with 7 bases between. Germline V gives CDR1 SGHDT, CDR2 YYEEEE. CDR3 in DNA: TGTGCCAGCAGCTTACGCGGGTACAATGAGCAGTTCTTC. Translating gives CASSLRGYNEQFF.